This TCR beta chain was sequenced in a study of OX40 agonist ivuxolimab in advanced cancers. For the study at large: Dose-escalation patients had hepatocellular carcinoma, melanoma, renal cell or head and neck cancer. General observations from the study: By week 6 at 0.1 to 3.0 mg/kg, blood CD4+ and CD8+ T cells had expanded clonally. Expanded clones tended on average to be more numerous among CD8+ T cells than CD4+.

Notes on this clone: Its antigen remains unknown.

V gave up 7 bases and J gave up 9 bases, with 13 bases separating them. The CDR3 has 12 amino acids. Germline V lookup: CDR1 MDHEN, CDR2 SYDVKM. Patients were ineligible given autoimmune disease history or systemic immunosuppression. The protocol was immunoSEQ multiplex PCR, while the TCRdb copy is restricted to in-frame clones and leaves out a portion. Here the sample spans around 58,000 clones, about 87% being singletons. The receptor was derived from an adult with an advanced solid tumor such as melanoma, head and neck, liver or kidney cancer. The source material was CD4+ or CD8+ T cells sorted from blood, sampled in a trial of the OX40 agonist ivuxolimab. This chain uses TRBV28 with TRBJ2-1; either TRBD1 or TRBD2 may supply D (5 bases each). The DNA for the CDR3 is TGTGCCAGCACGAGGGCAGGGTTTGAGCAGTTCTTC. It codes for CASTRAGFEQFF.